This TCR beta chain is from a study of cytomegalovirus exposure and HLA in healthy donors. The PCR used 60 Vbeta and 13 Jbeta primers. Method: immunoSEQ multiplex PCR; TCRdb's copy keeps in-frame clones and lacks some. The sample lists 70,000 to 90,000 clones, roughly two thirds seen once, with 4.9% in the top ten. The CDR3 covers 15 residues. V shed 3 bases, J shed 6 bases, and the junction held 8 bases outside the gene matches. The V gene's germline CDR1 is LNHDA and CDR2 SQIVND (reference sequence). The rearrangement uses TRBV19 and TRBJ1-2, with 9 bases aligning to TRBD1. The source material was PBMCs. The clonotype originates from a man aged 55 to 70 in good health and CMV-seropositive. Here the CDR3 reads CASSILGQGQDGYTF. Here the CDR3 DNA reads TGTGCCAGTAGTATCCTCGGACAGGGGCAGGATGGCTACACCTTC.